The sequence of this T cell receptor (beta chain) was determined in a study of shared clonotypes between healthy human individuals. CDR1 is SGDLS and CDR2 is YYNGEE in the germline V gene. V lost 0 bases to trimming and J lost 3 bases, with 10 bases between them. The CDR3 runs to 14 residues. Sequenced by immunoSEQ multiplex PCR; TCRdb stores in-frame clones only, minus some. Found here are around 510,000 clones, roughly 79% of them singletons; the top ten hold approximately 12%. The TCR was taken from a woman aged 40 to 55 in good health. Some clones in this sample may be carry-over from other donors' samples. What was sequenced was PBMCs. The chain carries TRBV9 and TRBJ2-7; perhaps TRBD2 as D (6 bases). The DNA of the CDR3 is TGTGCCAGCAGCGTAGGGGAGGACCACTACGAGCAGTACTTC. Protein sequence: CASSVGEDHYEQYF.